This T cell receptor beta chain was sequenced for a study of low-dose radiotherapy and immunotherapy resistance in tumors. About the study: Cohort 2's total reached 13 Gy over 26 weeks, at 1 Gy per fraction every two weeks.

Sample time point: after trial treatment. Treatment meaning: LDRT plus nivolumab, ipilimumab, low-dose cyclophosphamide and aspirin (RACIN trial). Nivolumab, ipilimumab, aspirin, low-dose cyclophosphamide and low-dose radiotherapy were all administered to the donors. The patients who were eligible all carried advanced solid tumors that lacked tumor-infiltrating lymphocytes, meaning the tumors were TIL-negative. From germline, CDR1 is LGHDT and CDR2 YNNKEL (reference sequence). This CDR3 has 13 residues. The ends lost 3 bases at V and 9 bases at J; junction bases unmatched: 5. First-strand cDNA relied on TRAV- and TRBV-specific primers spanning alpha and beta chains. Amplification of TCRs used a constant-region primer and V-primer adapter for around 18 PCR cycles. Amplification (by in vitro transcription) was performed on isolated mRNA. TCRdb re-analysed the reads in MiXCR, keeping a single row per CDR3 protein. The sample includes some 94,000 distinct CDR3 sequences, 20% to 25% of them seen just once.

This TCR derives from a female donor with ovarian cancer. The chain couples TRBV3-1 to TRBJ1-5, with TRBD1 matching 7 bases. Material: PBMCs, obtained after low-dose radiotherapy plus immunotherapy. CDR3 nucleotide sequence: TGTGCCAGCAGCCATACAGGGGAGGGGCCCCAGCATTTT. This translates into CASSHTGEGPQHF.